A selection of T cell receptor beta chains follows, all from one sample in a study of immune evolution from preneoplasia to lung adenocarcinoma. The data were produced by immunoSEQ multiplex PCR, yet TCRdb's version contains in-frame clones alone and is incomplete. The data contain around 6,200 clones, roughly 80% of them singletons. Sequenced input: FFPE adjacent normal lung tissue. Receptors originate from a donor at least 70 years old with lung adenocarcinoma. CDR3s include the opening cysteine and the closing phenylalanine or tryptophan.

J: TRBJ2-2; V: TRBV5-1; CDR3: CASIQDFTGELFF
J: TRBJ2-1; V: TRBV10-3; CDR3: CAIREQGGLLDEQFF
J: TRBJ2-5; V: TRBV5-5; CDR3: CASSSVGQETQYF
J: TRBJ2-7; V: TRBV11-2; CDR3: CASSFLLPHEQYF
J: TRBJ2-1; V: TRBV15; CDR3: CATSRSGSYNEQFF
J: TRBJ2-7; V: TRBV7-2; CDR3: CASSSTGNEQYF
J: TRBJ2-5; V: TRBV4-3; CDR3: CASSHATGGAETQYF
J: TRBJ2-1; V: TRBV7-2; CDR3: CASSTSSGRNEQFF
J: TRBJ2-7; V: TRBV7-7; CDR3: CASSYRGHSYEQYF
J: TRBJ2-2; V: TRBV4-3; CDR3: CASSPVYANTGELFF